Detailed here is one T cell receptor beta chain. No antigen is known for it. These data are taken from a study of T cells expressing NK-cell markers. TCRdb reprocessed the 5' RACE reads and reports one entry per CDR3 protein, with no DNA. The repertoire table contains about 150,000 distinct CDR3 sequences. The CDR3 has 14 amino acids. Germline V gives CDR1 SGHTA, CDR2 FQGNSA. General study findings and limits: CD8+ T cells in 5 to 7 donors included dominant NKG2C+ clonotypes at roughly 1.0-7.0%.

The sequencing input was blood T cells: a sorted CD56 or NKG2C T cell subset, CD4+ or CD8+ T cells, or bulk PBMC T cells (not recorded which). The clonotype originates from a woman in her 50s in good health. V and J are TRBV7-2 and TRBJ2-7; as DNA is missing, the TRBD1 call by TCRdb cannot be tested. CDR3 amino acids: CASSLFLWRYEQYF. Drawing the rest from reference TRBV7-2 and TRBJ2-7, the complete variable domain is GAGVSQSPSNKVTEKGKDVELRCDPISGHTALYWYRQSLGQGLEFLIYFQGNSAPDKSGLPSDRFSAERTGGSVSTLTIQRTQQEDSAVYLCASSLFLWRYEQYFGPGTRLTVT.